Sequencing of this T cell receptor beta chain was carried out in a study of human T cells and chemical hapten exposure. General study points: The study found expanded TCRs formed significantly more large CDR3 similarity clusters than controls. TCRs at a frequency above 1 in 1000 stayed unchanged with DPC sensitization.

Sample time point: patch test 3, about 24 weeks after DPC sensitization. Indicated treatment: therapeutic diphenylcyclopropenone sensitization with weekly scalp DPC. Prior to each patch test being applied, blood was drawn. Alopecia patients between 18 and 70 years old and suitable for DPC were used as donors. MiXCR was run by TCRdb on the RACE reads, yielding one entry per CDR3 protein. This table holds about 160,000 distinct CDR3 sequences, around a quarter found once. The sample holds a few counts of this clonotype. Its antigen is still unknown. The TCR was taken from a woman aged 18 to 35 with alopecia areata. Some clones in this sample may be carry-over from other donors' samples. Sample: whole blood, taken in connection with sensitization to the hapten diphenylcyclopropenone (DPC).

DNA of the CDR3: TGCGCCAGCAGCCAAGGACAGGGGGCTGGGGCCAACGTCCTGACTTTC. It is translated as CASSQGQGAGANVLTF. J is TRBJ2-6 and V is TRBV4-3; 9 bases align to TRBD1. Germline CDR1 and CDR2: LGHNA and YSLEER. The CDR3 runs to 16 residues. The J segment lost 2 bases and the V segment lost 1 base, leaving 0 bases of the junction unmatched.